A selection of T cell receptor beta chains follows, all from one sample in a study of cytomegalovirus exposure and HLA in healthy donors. Using immunoSEQ multiplex PCR, the repertoire was profiled, and TCRdb retains in-frame clones only, with some absent. The sample has fewer than 130,000 clones; around 86% are singletons. The sequencing input was PBMCs. These receptors all stem from a man aged 40-49 years in good health and CMV-seronegative. CDR3s include the opening cysteine and the closing phenylalanine or tryptophan. D genes are given only for firm matches. Rows may omit the clone size; those that give it use once, few, many or a size class.

V	D	size	J	length	CDR3	DNA
TRBV4-3	-	once	TRBJ1-1	14	CASSQDGGITEAFF	TGCGCCAGCAGCCAAGACGGTGGTATTACGGAAGCTTTCTTT
TRBV9	-	few	TRBJ1-2	15	CASSVEGRANYGYTF	TGTGCCAGCAGCGTAGAAGGCAGGGCAAACTATGGCTACACCTTC
TRBV18	-	-	TRBJ1-6	14	CASSPTQAESPLHF	TGTGCCAGCTCACCCACACAGGCTGAATCACCCCTCCACTTT
TRBV19	TRBD1	-	TRBJ1-5	17	CASSPRTGAYSNQPQHF	TGTGCCAGTAGTCCACGGACAGGGGCGTATAGCAATCAGCCCCAGCATTTT
TRBV6-6	-	-	TRBJ1-1	12	CASRAKGTEAFF	TGTGCCAGCAGAGCTAAGGGGACTGAAGCTTTCTTT
TRBV29-1	TRBD1	-	TRBJ1-1	12	CSVDQGAPEAFF	TGCAGCGTTGACCAGGGGGCTCCCGAAGCTTTCTTT
TRBV6-6	-	once	TRBJ1-1	13	CASSYAGNTEAFF	TGTGCCAGCAGTTACGCGGGGAACACTGAAGCTTTCTTT
TRBV28	-	-	TRBJ1-5	15	CASSSRGGLNQPQHF	TGTGCCAGCAGTTCCCGGGGGGGTCTCAATCAGCCCCAGCATTTT
TRBV21-1	-	-	TRBJ2-7	14	CASSNVGADYEQYF	TGTGCCAGCAGCAATGTGGGGGCGGACTACGAGCAGTACTTC
TRBV2	-	-	TRBJ1-6	12	CASTPGNSPLHF	TGTGCCAGCACCCCGGGGAATTCACCCCTCCACTTT
TRBV30	-	-	TRBJ1-1	13	CAWRTVASTEAFF	TGTGCCTGGAGAACGGTCGCGTCCACTGAAGCTTTCTTT
TRBV5-6	-	-	TRBJ1-4	16	CASSSRGKGTNEKLFF	TGTGCCAGCAGCTCGCGGGGGAAGGGAACTAATGAAAAACTGTTTTTT
TRBV7-2	-	-	TRBJ1-2	15	CASSSNSAVNYGYTF	TGTGCCAGCAGCTCCAACTCCGCCGTTAACTATGGCTACACCTTC
TRBV14	-	-	TRBJ1-2	13	CASSQKQTYGYTF	TGTGCCAGCAGCCAAAAACAGACCTATGGCTACACCTTC
TRBV27	-	-	TRBJ1-1	14	CASSTLQGPTEAFF	TGTGCCAGCTCCACACTGCAGGGGCCCACTGAAGCTTTCTTT
TRBV29-1	TRBD1	-	TRBJ1-1	13	CSARTGTNTEAFF	TGCAGCGCCCGGACAGGGACGAACACTGAAGCTTTCTTT
TRBV5-1	TRBD2	-	TRBJ2-5	17	CASSPSATSGAGETQYF	TGCGCCAGCAGCCCCAGTGCTACTAGCGGGGCCGGGGAGACCCAGTACTTC
TRBV9	-	-	TRBJ1-4	15	CASSVRDATNEKLFF	TGTGCCAGCAGCGTAAGAGATGCAACTAATGAAAAACTGTTTTTT
TRBV25-1	TRBD1	-	TRBJ1-6	17	CASSAPGQESGNSPLHF	TGTGCCAGCAGTGCCCCGGGACAGGAATCGGGTAATTCACCCCTCCACTTT
TRBV18	-	once	TRBJ2-4	15	CASSPNRASKDIQYF	TGTGCCAGCTCACCGAACAGGGCATCCAAGGACATTCAGTACTTC
TRBV11-2	TRBD2	-	TRBJ2-7	16	CASSLVLAGASYEQYF	TGTGCCAGCAGCTTAGTTTTAGCGGGGGCTTCCTACGAGCAGTACTTC
TRBV7-9	-	-	TRBJ1-6	12	CASSRGDSPLHF	TGTGCCAGCAGCCGGGGGGATTCACCCCTCCACTTT
TRBV6-5	-	-	TRBJ1-6	14	CASSYRAGDSPLHF	TGTGCCAGCAGTTACCGGGCAGGGGATTCACCCCTCCACTTT
TRBV30	-	-	TRBJ1-5	13	CAWSEGPGKPQHF	TGTGCCTGGAGTGAGGGCCCGGGAAAGCCCCAGCATTTT
TRBV5-6	-	-	TRBJ2-5	13	CASSFSPGETQYF	TGTGCCAGCAGCTTTTCACCCGGGGAGACCCAGTACTTC
TRBV5-1	-	-	TRBJ1-1	15	CASSYGLGMNTEAFF	TGCGCCAGCAGCTATGGACTGGGCATGAACACTGAAGCTTTCTTT
TRBV9	-	-	TRBJ2-7	12	CASSVAGSALYF	TGTGCCAGCAGCGTAGCAGGGTCTGCTCTGTACTTC
TRBV30	-	-	TRBJ1-4	13	CAFQSQGNEKLFF	TGTGCCTTCCAATCGCAGGGTAATGAAAAACTGTTTTTT
TRBV7-9	TRBD1	-	TRBJ1-2	13	CASSPTGDYGYTF	TGTGCCAGCAGCCCGACAGGGGACTATGGCTACACCTTC
TRBV27	-	-	TRBJ1-5	15	CASSLSFDRVQPQHF	TGTGCCAGCAGTTTATCTTTCGACAGAGTCCAGCCCCAGCATTTT
TRBV27	TRBD1	-	TRBJ1-1	16	CASSLRLTGAGGEAFF	TGTGCCAGCAGTTTACGCCTCACAGGGGCAGGGGGTGAAGCTTTCTTT
TRBV4-3	TRBD2	few	TRBJ2-5	17	CASSQGTSGGPQETQYF	TGCGCCAGCAGCCAAGGGACTAGCGGGGGGCCCCAAGAGACCCAGTACTTC